This TCR beta chain was profiled in a study of vaccination and CD4 T cells after COVID-19. Study details: Post-vaccine sample collection happened at a median of approximately 77 days after dose two, ranging 14 to 241. A few convalescent patients underwent sampling at day 14 and then at days 161 to 241 post-vaccination, the study reports.

Time point reported: late sampling 161 to 241 days after vaccination in three convalescent patients. Positivity by PCR occurred from March to December 2020, a period that predated US Alpha, Beta and Delta variants. Germline V lookup: CDR1 SGHTA, CDR2 FQGNSA. V was pared by 4 bases and J by 3 bases, with 6 bases between. CDR3 length equals 12 residues. Using its own MiXCR run on the PCR reads, TCRdb lists one record per CDR3 protein. Of some 33,000 distinct CDR3 sequences detected, about 35% appear once; the ten largest clones hold 5.8%. This receptor was identified in a human donor who had recovered from COVID-19. V usage is TRBV7-2 and J usage is TRBJ1-1; D remains unclear. This specimen was CD4+ T cells from blood, taken about 7 months after SARS-CoV-2 vaccination. CDR3 loop: CASSSSYTEAFF. The CDR3 nucleotides read TGTGCCAGCAGCTCCAGTTACACTGAAGCTTTCTTT.